This note documents a single TCR beta chain sequence. What antigen it recognizes has not been identified. No base quality values were provided; no much bigger clone lies one nucleotide off. The data are from a study of CD8+CD57+ T cells in acquired aplastic anemia (dated by TCRdb to the late 2010s). With respect to the entire study: On average, sorted CD4+ and CD8+ cells yielded 3.2 ug of extracted DNA, with a range of 0.2 to 27.4 ug. CD8+CD57+ expansion was defined as frequency above the mean frequency observed in healthy subjects.

Profiling of TCR beta VDJ combinations and CDR3 sequences used genomic DNA as the template. An Illumina HiSeq 2000 was used for TCR repertoire sequencing. The authors processed their data as follows. TRBV/TRBJ rearrangement plots, CDR3 size and DJ length profiles, and Simpson's diversity index were used to evaluate the repertoires. The most abundant DNA sequence in the deep sequencing data was defined as the immunodominant clone. CDR3 amino acid sequences were screened for sharing across subjects and compared with published repertoires and the VDJdb database. The public reads were run again by TCRdb, first through fastp at Q25 and then through MiXCR, and only productive beta chains were kept. Rows with a matching CDR3 protein are joined into one entry that keeps the most common DNA and genes. The V and J calls come from TCRdb's annotation, not from the publication. Present in this sample are 150,000 to 200,000 distinct CDR3 sequences, roughly 48% of which were seen just once. In total, the top ten clones hold 25% to 35% of the sample.

Looking up the germline V gene (reference sequence) yields CDR1 LNHDA and CDR2 SQIVND. Clipping removes 5 bases from V and 5 bases from J, with 14 as the unmatched junction base count. The cysteine opens and the phenylalanine closes a CDR3 of 17 amino acids. The retained sequence is limited to the CDR3, 51 bases, with the frame set at the first base. Patients chosen for sequencing had shown expansion of CD8+CD57+ cells by flow cytometry. Every patient had severe acquired aplastic anemia, diagnosed using the International Study of Aplastic Anemia and Agranulocytosis and Camitta criteria. No therapy had been received by the patients at the time of blood sampling. The study deep-sequenced TCR repertoires of sorted CD4+ and CD8+ blood T cells from severe aplastic anemia patients and healthy subjects. Patients were enrolled in the USA under clinicaltrials.gov protocols 00001620, 01623167, 00001397, 00071045, 00081523 and 00961064. Ficoll-Paque density gradient centrifugation was used to isolate peripheral blood mononuclear cells. Before DNA extraction, CD4+ and CD8+ T cells were sorted by FACS or by magnetic beads.

General findings and caveats noted by the study authors: Around 30 CD8+ CDR3 sequences were shared between patients and controls but appeared highly expressed in patients and within their immunodominant clones. Patients and healthy controls showed no significant difference in CD8+ Simpson's diversity (P=0.060).

Sequenced input: sorted CD4+, CD8+, or CD8+CD57+ T cells (not recorded which) from PBMCs. The chain is assembled from TRBV19 and TRBJ2-3; 9 bases in the junction line up with TRBD2. The origin of this receptor is a human donor with aplastic anemia. This receptor has the CDR3 CASSPEAGGPDLDTQYF. The nucleotide sequence is TGTGCCAGTAGTCCGGAGGCGGGAGGGCCCGACTTAGATACGCAGTATTTT.